These 25 T cell receptor beta chains share one sample of origin, sequenced in a study of blood T cell repertoires in COVID-19. The table came from immunoSEQ multiplex PCR; TCRdb's copy has only in-frame clones and leaves some out. The table records 80,000 to 90,000 clones, roughly 88% of them present only once. The sample consisted of peripheral blood. The receptors here all came from a woman older than 75 with COVID-19, enrolled during active disease.

The gene calls are TRBV18 and TRBJ2-3; a weak D match, TRBD1 (5 bases). The ends were cut back, 5 bases at V and 0 bases at J, with 15 bases in the middle. Per the germline V gene, CDR1 is KGHSH and CDR2 is LQKENI. This CDR3 is built from 16 residues. The DNA for the CDR3 is TGTGCCAGCTCAAAATCAACAGGCCTGAGCACAGATACGCAGTATTTT. It codes for CASSKSTGLSTDTQYF. The full variable domain, with the rest looked up from reference TRBV18 and TRBJ2-3, is NAGVMQNPRHLVRRRGQEARLRCSPMKGHSHVYWYRQLPEEGLKFMVYLQKENIIDESGMPKERFSAEFPKEGPSILRIQQVVRGDSAAYFCASSKSTGLSTDTQYFGPGTRLTVL.

This sequence joins TRBV24-1 and TRBJ2-2, with D possibly TRBD1 on 6 matching bases. V lost 0 bases and J lost 1, with 8 bases in between. The germline V gene encodes CDR1 KGHDR and CDR2 SFDVKD. This CDR3 spans 16 amino acids. The DNA for the CDR3 is TGTGCCACCAGTGATTTGAAACAGGGGAACACCGGGGAGCTGTTTTTT. It codes for CATSDLKQGNTGELFF.

This clone was detected only a few times. The chain is built from TRBV12-3 or TRBV12-4 and TRBJ1-6; D remains ambiguous. V was shortened by 6 bases and J by 8 bases, with 8 bases between the two germline ends. This CDR3 spans 12 amino acids. CDR3 coding DNA: TGTGCCAGCAGGGCGGGGTATTCACCCCTCCACTTT. Protein: CASRAGYSPLHF.

This chain connects TRBV11-2 to TRBJ1-1; 9 nucleotides agree with TRBD1. CDR3 length: 14 residues. The V segment lost 0 bases and the J segment 11 bases; nucleotides outside the gene matches: 7. Germline V gives CDR1 SGHAT, CDR2 FQNNGV. The CDR3 nucleotides read TGTGCCAGCAGCTTAGAAAGAGGGACAGGGTCGGCTTTCTTT. This sequence encodes CASSLERGTGSAFF.

The chain joins TRBV3-1 (or the pseudogene TRBV3-2) to TRBJ1-3, with a tentative D call TRBD1 (5 bases). V dropped 2 bases and J dropped 4 bases, with 15 bases sitting between them. This CDR3 comprises 16 residues. CDR1 is LGHDT, CDR2 YNNKEL, per germline (reference sequence). CDR3 nucleotides: TGTGCCAGCAGCCAAAGTGTAGGGGCTGCAGGAAACACCATATATTTT. Its protein product is CASSQSVGAAGNTIYF.

V is TRBV5-8 and J is TRBJ1-1; 8 bases agree with TRBD1. The CDR3 has 14 amino acids. With 6 bases clipped from V and 1 base from J, the junction kept 5 bases outside the gene matches. Germline V CDR1 and CDR2: SGHTS, YDEGEE. Here the CDR3 reads CASNTRGPNTEAFF. CDR3 in DNA: TGTGCCAGCAACACCAGGGGGCCGAACACTGAAGCTTTCTTT.

V is TRBV28 and J is TRBJ2-5, with 9 bases identical to TRBD1. Losses at the gene ends were 5 bases for V and 2 bases for J; bases not matched to a gene: 6. The CDR3 totals 15 residues. The germline gives CDR1 MDHEN, CDR2 SYDVKM. The CDR3 coding sequence is TGTGCCAGCAGTATACAGGGGGCGGGGCAAGAGACCCAGTACTTC. It translates to CASSIQGAGQETQYF.

The V call is TRBV2, the J call TRBJ2-4; the match to TRBD1 covers 7 bases. The trim removed 6 bases at V and 1 base at J, leaving 3 bases unmatched. The CDR3 runs to 14 residues. The germline gives CDR1 SNHLY, CDR2 FYNNEI. The CDR3: CASRLQGAKNIQYF. CDR3 DNA: TGTGCCAGCAGGCTACAGGGGGCCAAAAACATTCAGTACTTC. The whole variable domain, remainder taken from reference TRBV2 and TRBJ2-4, is EPEVTQTPSHQVTQMGQEVILRCVPISNHLYFYWYRQILGQKVEFLVSFYNNEISEKSEIFDDQFSVERPDGSNFTLKIRSTKLEDSAMYFCASRLQGAKNIQYFGAGTRLSVL.

The gene calls are TRBV27 and TRBJ2-7, with D possibly TRBD1 on 5 matching bases. There are 13 residues in the CDR3. Trimming shortened V by 6 bases and J by 2 bases, and 11 bases separated the two germline ends. CDR1 and CDR2 from the germline V gene are MNHEY and SMNVEV (reference sequence). CDR3 DNA sequence: TGTGCCAGCAGCGACAGACACCCCTACGAGCAGTACTTC. As protein: CASSDRHPYEQYF.

In this sample, this clone turned up once. This chain uses TRBV6-5 with TRBJ2-3; a possible D gene is TRBD2 (6 bases). In germline, CDR1 is MNHEY, CDR2 SVGAGI. The CDR3 length is 15 residues. The V end was cut by 7 bases, the J end by 6 bases, with 20 bases between. This CDR3 reads CASTRDLTSSDTQYF. As DNA, the CDR3 is TGTGCCAGCACCCGGGACTTGACGTCGTCTGATACGCAGTATTTT.

CDR3 nucleotides: TGCGCCAGCAGCAAGACCCTACCGCAGGGAGATACGCAGTATTTT. Its translation is CASSKTLPQGDTQYF. V gene TRBV5-1 combines with J gene TRBJ2-3, with D perhaps matching TRBD1 (5 bases). The germline V gene encodes CDR1 SGHRS and CDR2 YFSETQ. The V end was cut by 4 bases, the J end by 5 bases, with 17 bases between. This CDR3 has 15 residues.

J is TRBJ2-7 and V is TRBV30; a weak D match, TRBD1 (6 bases). The germline V gene encodes CDR1 GTSNPN and CDR2 SVGIG (reference sequence). CDR3 length equals 11 residues. V was clipped by 5 bases and J by 5 bases, with 10 bases between them. This CDR3 reads CAWYRDHEQYF. As DNA, the CDR3 is TGTGCCTGGTACAGGGACCACGAGCAGTACTTC.

This chain links TRBV28 with TRBJ2-7, with D perhaps TRBD1 (5 bases). Between the trimmed V and J ends, which lost 2 bases and 3 bases, there was a span of 11 bases. Germline V CDR1 and CDR2: MDHEN, SYDVKM. This CDR3 region has 14 residues. The CDR3 reads CASSLGGRVYEQYF. The DNA for the CDR3 is TGTGCCAGCAGTTTAGGCGGCAGGGTCTACGAGCAGTACTTC. Full variable domain (rest looked up from reference TRBV28 and TRBJ2-7): DVKVTQSSRYLVKRTGEKVFLECVQDMDHENMFWYRQDPGLGLRLIYFSYDVKMKEKGDIPEGYSVSREKKERFSLILESASTNQTSMYLCASSLGGRVYEQYFGPGTRLTVT.

This sequence joins TRBV5-1 and TRBJ2-7, with a tentative D call TRBD1 (6 bases). Trimming took 5 bases from V and 3 from J, leaving 15 bases between them. Per germline, CDR1 SGHRS and CDR2 YFSETQ. This CDR3 spans 14 amino acids. DNA for the CDR3: TGCGCCAGCAGGCGAGCCGAACAGGGCTACGAGCAGTACTTC. Amino acids: CASRRAEQGYEQYF.

The V and J genes are TRBV5-4 and TRBJ2-7; 13 bases align to TRBD2. This CDR3 region has 15 residues. Germline lookup yields CDR1 SGHNT and CDR2 YYREEE (reference sequence). V gave up 4 bases and J gave up 2 bases; unmatched junction bases: 3. CDR3 in DNA: TGTGCCAGCAGCGGGGGACTAGCGGGGCCCTACGAGCAGTACTTC. It codes for CASSGGLAGPYEQYF.

J is TRBJ1-1 and V is TRBV30; no firm D call. The CDR3 sequence is 12 residues long. Germline CDR1 and CDR2: GTSNPN and SVGIG (reference sequence). V was clipped by 2 bases and J by 1 base, with 5 bases between them. The CDR3 reads CAWSWRNTEAFF. The CDR3 region has the DNA TGTGCCTGGAGTTGGAGGAACACTGAAGCTTTCTTT.

The genes are TRBV6-2 or TRBV6-3 and TRBJ2-1; 11 nucleotides match TRBD2. The CDR3 has 17 residues. Germline-derived CDR1 and CDR2 are MNHEY and SVGEGT. The V segment lost 6 bases and the J segment 7 bases; nucleotides outside the gene matches: 14. Here the CDR3 reads CASSLGGGLAGVNEQFF. The CDR3 DNA reads TGTGCCAGCAGCCTAGGGGGTGGACTAGCGGGTGTAAATGAGCAGTTCTTC.

The rearrangement links TRBV15 to TRBJ1-1; the D is unclear. CDR1 and CDR2 (germline): LNHNV, YYDKDF (reference sequence). Trimming shortened V by 3 bases and J by 4 bases, and 12 bases separated the two germline ends. The CDR3 runs 14 residues. The CDR3 region is CATSRTAGSTEAFF. CDR3 DNA sequence: TGTGCCACCAGCAGGACCGCCGGGAGCACTGAAGCTTTCTTT.

The chain recombines TRBV6-1 with TRBJ2-3, with 8 bases fitting TRBD2. V trimming: 2 bases; J trimming: 2 bases; junction bases outside the gene matches: 9. Germline-derived CDR1 and CDR2 are MNHNS and SASEGT. The CDR3 loop spans 17 amino acids. In DNA, the CDR3 is TGTGCCAGCAGTGAATGGCCACCGGGGGGGCCCACAGATACGCAGTATTTT. This sequence encodes CASSEWPPGGPTDTQYF.

This clone showed up just once. The chain employs TRBV2 and TRBJ1-3; D unclear. CDR3 length: 11 residues. Trimming removed 5 bases at V and 3 bases at J, with 2 bases between. From germline, CDR1 is SNHLY and CDR2 FYNNEI. The CDR3 loop is CASSYGNTIYF. Here the CDR3 DNA reads TGTGCCAGCAGTTATGGAAACACCATATATTTT.

This rearrangement joins TRBV4-2 to TRBJ1-5; a possible D gene is TRBD1 (5 bases). V shed 4 bases and J shed 4 bases, with 26 bases lying between them. The CDR3 loop spans 19 amino acids. CDR1 is LGHNA and CDR2 is YNFKEQ in the germline V gene. The CDR3 reads CASSRGERRILLGNQPQHF. In DNA form, the CDR3 reads TGTGCCAGCAGCCGGGGGGAGCGTAGAATTCTGTTAGGGAATCAGCCCCAGCATTTT.

The V and J genes are TRBV2 and TRBJ1-1; 7 nucleotides line up with TRBD1. The V and J ends lost 4 bases and 4 bases, in that order; junction bases with no gene match: 6. Germline loops: CDR1 SNHLY, CDR2 FYNNEI. The CDR3 contains 14 residues. The CDR3 coding sequence is TGTGCCAGCAGTGGGGTCCAGGGGGGCACTGAAGCTTTCTTT. Translating gives CASSGVQGGTEAFF.

This chain connects TRBV3-1 (or the pseudogene TRBV3-2) to TRBJ1-2, with D possibly being TRBD1 (5 bases). The CDR3 has 16 residues. In germline, CDR1 is LGHDT, CDR2 YNNKEL (reference sequence). V lost 2 bases and J 2 bases, leaving 15 bases between the germline ends. The CDR3 region is CASSQWGLEGNYGYTF. CDR3 in DNA: TGTGCCAGCAGCCAATGGGGCTTGGAGGGCAACTATGGCTACACCTTC.

The chain joins TRBV18 to TRBJ1-5; a weak D match, TRBD1 (5 bases). The CDR3 has 14 amino acids. CDR1 KGHSH and CDR2 LQKENI come from the germline V gene. The V end was cut by 3 bases, the J end by 5 bases, with 11 bases between. This CDR3 reads CASSPIDSDQPQHF. CDR3 nucleotide sequence: TGTGCCAGCTCACCGATCGACAGTGATCAGCCCCAGCATTTT.

The rearrangement joins TRBV10-2 to TRBJ2-3; 7 bases map to TRBD2. CDR3 size: 15 residues. J was trimmed by 1 base and V by 1 base; bases with no gene match: 2. The V gene's germline CDR1 is WSHSY and CDR2 SAAADI. CDR3 sequence (DNA): TGCGCCAGCAGTGAGTGGACTAGAGGCACAGATACGCAGTATTTT. As protein: CASSEWTRGTDTQYF.